Listed here are 16 T cell receptor beta chains from one sample, sequenced in a study of shared clonotypes between healthy human individuals. The data were produced by immunoSEQ multiplex PCR, yet TCRdb's version contains in-frame clones alone and is incomplete. This sample yields about 580,000 clones, of which nearly 98% are seen a single time; 0.25% to 0.35% belongs to the top ten. Naive CD8 cells were CD45RO-negative, positively selected for CCR7, excluding terminally differentiated effector memory CD45RA+ cells. The sequenced sample was naive CD8+ T cells sorted from blood. The receptors derive from a man in his thirties or forties in good health.

The chain is built from TRBV5-1 and TRBJ2-3, with D possibly matching TRBD1 (5 bases). CDR3 length: 17 residues. V was clipped by 2 bases and J by 1 base, with 17 bases between them. CDR1 and CDR2 (germline): SGHRS, YFSETQ. CDR3 sequence (DNA): TGCGCCAGCAGCTTAACAGGAGCCCCTGGGGGCACAGATACGCAGTATTTT. Residues: CASSLTGAPGGTDTQYF.

The rearrangement uses TRBV4-1 and TRBJ2-7; the D call may be TRBD1 or TRBD2 (5 bases each). The V gene lost 3 bases and the J gene lost 3 bases, with 15 bases spanning the gap. The CDR3 totals 15 residues. Germline V gene data show CDR1 as MGHRA and CDR2 as YSYEKL. The DNA of the CDR3 is TGCGCCAGCAGCCAGTACCGGGACCCCCTCTACGAGCAGTACTTC. It yields the protein CASSQYRDPLYEQYF.

The rearrangement uses TRBV29-1 and TRBJ2-1, with D possibly being TRBD2 (6 bases). V was trimmed by 4 bases and J by 3 bases, leaving 16 bases between them. This CDR3 has 15 residues. Looked up from germline, CDR1 is SQVTM and CDR2 is ANQGSEA. In DNA form, the CDR3 reads TGCAGCGTTGTAGGAGGGCTTTCTCTCTACAATGAGCAGTTCTTC. Protein: CSVVGGLSLYNEQFF.

The rearrangement links TRBV5-1 to TRBJ2-7; 11 positions agree with TRBD2. The germline V gene encodes CDR1 SGHRS and CDR2 YFSETQ. The CDR3 has 16 residues. J gave up 0 bases and V 6 bases, and 8 bases lay outside the gene matches. The CDR3 sequence is CASKEGLAALSYEQYF. CDR3 DNA sequence: TGCGCCAGCAAGGAGGGACTAGCGGCCCTCTCCTACGAGCAGTACTTC.

V is TRBV9 and J is TRBJ2-4; D not resolved. Germline V gene data show CDR1 as SGDLS and CDR2 as YYNGEE. The CDR3 runs to 13 residues. The V gene lost 4 bases and the J gene lost 0 bases, with 5 bases spanning the gap. For the CDR3, the DNA is TGTGCCAGCAGCCCGGAAGCCAAAAACATTCAGTACTTC. This codes for CASSPEAKNIQYF.

Regarding this clone: The identical CDR3 is also encoded by other nucleotide sequences in the sample. The chain carries TRBV20-1 and TRBJ1-1; D ambiguous. CDR1 and CDR2 from the germline V gene are DFQATT and SNEGSKA (reference sequence). The length of the CDR3 is 11 residues. Trimming took 3 bases from V and 2 from J, leaving 4 bases between them. The CDR3 here is CSARENTEAFF. The CDR3 DNA follows: TGCAGTGCTAGGGAAAACACTGAAGCTTTCTTT.

The chain is built from TRBV11-3 and TRBJ2-1; weak D call: TRBD1 (7 bases). The CDR3 loop spans 18 amino acids. From germline, CDR1 is SGHNT and CDR2 YENEEA. Trimming removed 4 bases at V and 0 bases at J, with 19 bases between. DNA of the CDR3: TGTGCCAGCAGCTCAAGGGCAGGGGGACTGAGCTCCTACAATGAGCAGTTCTTC. Amino acid sequence: CASSSRAGGLSSYNEQFF.

This sequence joins TRBV5-6 and TRBJ1-1; no clear D gene. This CDR3 contains 14 residues. Trimming left V 1 base short and J 4 bases short, with 11 bases between. Germline lookup yields CDR1 SGHDT and CDR2 YYEEEE. CDR3 sequence reads: CASSLTYSGTEAFF. CDR3 DNA sequence: TGTGCCAGCAGCTTGACTTACAGCGGCACTGAAGCTTTCTTT.

This chain uses TRBV5-1 with TRBJ1-2, with TRBD1 as a possible D gene (6 bases). The CDR3 runs to 14 residues. The V gene lost 3 bases and the J gene lost 4 bases, with 13 bases spanning the gap. Germline assignment: CDR1 SGHRS and CDR2 YFSETQ. The CDR3 nucleotides read TGCGCCAGCAGCTCCGGGGGGCCGAGCTATGGCTACACCTTC. It yields the protein CASSSGGPSYGYTF.

The CDR3 DNA reads as TGCGCCAGCAGTGAGTCGGGGATAGCTGCCTACAATGAGCAGTTCTTC. This encodes CASSESGIAAYNEQFF. The chain recombines TRBV10-2 with TRBJ2-1; D uncertain. V gave up 0 bases and J gave up 2 bases, with 11 bases separating them. Germline V gene lookup returns CDR1 WSHSY and CDR2 SAAADI. The CDR3 is 16 amino acids.

V usage is TRBV27 and J usage is TRBJ2-7, with 7 bases fitting TRBD2. The germline V gene encodes CDR1 MNHEY and CDR2 SMNVEV (reference sequence). The CDR3 sequence is 16 residues long. The junction had 12 bases not matched to a gene; V was cut back by 6 bases and J by 1 base. CDR3: CASSPSSGLLSYEQYF. The CDR3 bases are TGTGCCAGCAGCCCCTCTTCGGGACTATTGTCCTACGAGCAGTACTTC.

The chain has TRBV9 and TRBJ1-2; D gene uncertain. This CDR3 contains 15 residues. V was trimmed by 0 bases and J by 0 bases, leaving 9 bases between them. Germline loops: CDR1 SGDLS, CDR2 YYNGEE. The CDR3 DNA sequence: TGTGCCAGCAGCGTAGAGCGGGGAGCTAACTATGGCTACACCTTC. Amino acids: CASSVERGANYGYTF.

V usage is TRBV28 and J usage is TRBJ2-1; D is uncertain. CDR3 size: 16 residues. V lost 4 bases, J lost 7 bases, and 20 bases lay in between. Per the germline V gene, CDR1 is MDHEN and CDR2 is SYDVKM. This CDR3 reads CASSYTTSRGTNEQFF. The CDR3 coding sequence is TGTGCCAGCAGTTACACAACTTCCCGCGGTACTAATGAGCAGTTCTTC.

A note on this clone: Germline is not matched at one junction end, which may reflect a read error. The chain uses TRBV2 and TRBJ2-3; D not resolved. CDR3 length: 8 amino acids. The germline V gene has CDR1 SNHLY and CDR2 FYNNEI. The CDR3 spells CASSERHF. CDR3 DNA sequence: TGTGCCAGCAGTGAGAGGCATTTT.

This sequence joins TRBV7-9 and TRBJ2-1; D possibly corresponds to TRBD2 (6 bases). Germline CDR1 is SEHNR and CDR2 is FQNEAQ (reference sequence). The CDR3 contains 15 residues. Trimming pared 5 bases from V and 0 bases from J, leaving 11 bases between. CDR3: CASSPGSDSYNEQFF. CDR3 DNA: TGTGCCAGCAGCCCCGGGAGCGACTCCTACAATGAGCAGTTCTTC.

This chain connects TRBV7-1 to TRBJ2-7, with 10 bases that match TRBD2. TRBV7-1 is an ORF; its function is uncertain. The CDR3 is 16 residues long. With V trimmed by 5 bases and J by 1 base, 8 bases remained unmatched. The CDR3 loop reads CASSPWTSGDSYEQYF. The CDR3, as DNA: TGTGCCAGCAGCCCGTGGACTAGCGGAGATTCCTACGAGCAGTACTTC.